The 8 T cell receptor beta chains reported below all come from one sample, sequenced in a study of beta chain features in type 1 diabetes. Study-level points and caveats: A moderate, significant TCRB CDR3 shortening appeared in type 1 diabetes across four CD4+ subsets.

Reverse transcribing all isolated RNA meant expressed TCRB transcripts were sequenced. Libraries were prepared by immunoSEQ multiplex PCR; TCRdb keeps only in-frame clonotypes and omits some of them. The sample carries about 230,000 clones, roughly 17% recorded once. These receptors' antigens are unknown. Source material: naive CD4+ T cells from blood. The receptors here all came from a young man with type 1 diabetes.

This clone came up a few times. The chain joins TRBV15 to TRBJ2-7; D uncertain. The ends were cut back, 5 bases at V and 5 bases at J, with 13 bases in the middle. Per germline, CDR1 LNHNV and CDR2 YYDKDF (reference sequence). This CDR3 contains 13 residues. In DNA, the CDR3 is TGTGCCACCAGCCCCGACACGTTTAACGAGCAGTACTTC. It is translated as CATSPDTFNEQYF. Filled out from reference TRBV15 and TRBJ2-7, the complete variable domain reads DAMVIQNPRYQVTQFGKPVTLSCSQTLNHNVMYWYQQKSSQAPKLLFHYYDKDFNNEADTPDNFQSRRPNTSFCFLDIRSPGLGDTAMYLCATSPDTFNEQYFGPGTRLTVT.

V usage is TRBV5-4 and J usage is TRBJ2-5; perhaps D is TRBD1 or TRBD2 (5 bases each). Germline V gene sequence: CDR1 SGHNT, CDR2 YYREEE (reference sequence). The CDR3 covers 14 residues. V lost 4 bases to trimming and J lost 3 bases, with 13 bases between them. The CDR3 region has the DNA TGTGCCAGCAGCATGCAGAGGGGAAAAGAGACCCAGTACTTC. It codes for CASSMQRGKETQYF.

This clone was observed a handful of times. The genes are TRBV4-1 and TRBJ2-7, with D tentatively TRBD1 (7 bases). Germline V CDR1 and CDR2: MGHRA, YSYEKL. Trimming stripped 3 bases from V and 2 bases from J, with 11 bases between. The CDR3 runs to 14 residues. The CDR3 region has the DNA TGCGCCAGCAGCCATCGCGGGACAGCCTACGAGCAGTACTTC. Its protein product is CASSHRGTAYEQYF.

The rearrangement joins TRBV7-9 to TRBJ2-5; no reliable D call. Germline CDR1 SEHNR, CDR2 FQNEAQ (reference sequence). This CDR3 comprises 13 residues. Trimming cost V 3 bases and J 5 bases, with 10 bases left between them. The CDR3 loop reads CASSFSQVETQYF. The CDR3 nucleotides read TGTGCCAGCAGCTTTTCTCAGGTGGAGACCCAGTACTTC.

In its sample, this clone was seen a few times. The identical CDR3 is also encoded by other nucleotide sequences in the sample. The chain has TRBV27 and TRBJ2-5; D remains ambiguous. V shed 2 bases and J shed 4 bases, with 2 bases lying between them. CDR1 MNHEY and CDR2 SMNVEV come from the germline V gene (reference sequence). The CDR3 spans 11 residues. Here the CDR3 DNA reads TGTGCCAGCAGTTTAGGAGAGACCCAGTACTTC. Translation: CASSLGETQYF.

The V and J genes are TRBV5-1 and TRBJ2-5, with TRBD2 matching 15 bases. The CDR3 spans 17 residues. CDR1 SGHRS and CDR2 YFSETQ come from the germline V gene. Losses at the gene ends were 4 bases for V and 1 base for J; bases not matched to a gene: 5. This CDR3 is CASSPGTSGRIQETQYF. CDR3 nucleotides: TGCGCCAGCAGCCCTGGGACTAGCGGGAGGATCCAAGAGACCCAGTACTTC. The full variable domain, with the rest looked up from reference TRBV5-1 and TRBJ2-5, is KAGVTQTPRYLIKTRGQQVTLSCSPISGHRSVSWYQQTPGQGLQFLFEYFSETQRNKGNFPGRFSGRQFSNSRSEMNVSTLELGDSALYLCASSPGTSGRIQETQYFGPGTRLLVL.

The rearrangement uses TRBV7-2 and TRBJ2-4; D possibly uses TRBD1 or TRBD2 (5 bases each). Germline V lookup: CDR1 SGHTA, CDR2 FQGNSA. There are 15 residues in the CDR3. Trimming pared 3 bases from V and 7 bases from J, leaving 16 bases between. As DNA, the CDR3 is TGTGCCAGCAGCTTCGACCTGGGACCCGAGAACATTCAGTACTTC. Protein product: CASSFDLGPENIQYF.

CDR3 amino acids: CASSGLAGVIEQFF. The CDR3, as DNA: TGTGCCAGCAGTGGACTAGCGGGAGTTATTGAGCAGTTCTTC. This chain joins TRBV28 and TRBJ2-1, with 13 positions matching TRBD2. Germline V CDR1 and CDR2: MDHEN, SYDVKM. The V and J ends lost 5 bases and 9 bases, in that order; junction bases with no gene match: 4. The CDR3 has 14 residues.